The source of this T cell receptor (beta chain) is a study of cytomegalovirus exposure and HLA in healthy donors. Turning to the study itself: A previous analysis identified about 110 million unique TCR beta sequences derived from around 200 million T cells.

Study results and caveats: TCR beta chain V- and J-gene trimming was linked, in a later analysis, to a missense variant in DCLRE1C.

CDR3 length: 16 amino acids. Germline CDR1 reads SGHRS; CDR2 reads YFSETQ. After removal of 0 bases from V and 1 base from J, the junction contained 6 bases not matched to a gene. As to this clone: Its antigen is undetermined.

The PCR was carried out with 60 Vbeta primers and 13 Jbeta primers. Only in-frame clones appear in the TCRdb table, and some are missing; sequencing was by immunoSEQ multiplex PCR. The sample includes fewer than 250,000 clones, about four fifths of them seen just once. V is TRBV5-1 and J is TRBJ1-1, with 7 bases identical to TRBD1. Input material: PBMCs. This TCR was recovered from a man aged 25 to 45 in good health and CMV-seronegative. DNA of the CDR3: TGCGCCAGCAGCTTGGACGACAGGGACCCGAACACTGAAGCTTTCTTT. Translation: CASSLDDRDPNTEAFF.